This TCR beta chain emerged from a study of blood T cells in healthy people across ages. Overall study findings and caveats: Whereas aged donors had fewer naive CD4+ cells, long-lived donors had more of them and higher diversity. Leaving the PBMCs unsorted stopped any conclusive comparison of naive versus antigen-experienced cells.

Trimming removed 3 bases from V and 4 bases from J, with 16 bases in between. This CDR3 is 15 amino acids long. Germline loops: CDR1 DFQATT, CDR2 SNEGSKA (reference sequence). Through a sample-barcoded 5' primer and a J-beta primer mix, a second PCR was run for roughly 7 to 11 cycles. Each cDNA molecule carried a tag from a template-switch adaptor that contained 12 random nucleotides. TCRdb itself ran the 5' RACE reads through MiXCR, one entry per CDR3 protein. The sample comprises around 620,000 distinct CDR3 sequences, approximately 27% of which are singletons, and about 18% rests with the top ten. Comment on this clonotype: Its specificity is not known.

V gene TRBV20-1 combines with J gene TRBJ2-1, with D perhaps TRBD2 (5 bases). The sample consisted of blood. The receptor's source is a woman aged 70-85 years in good health. This CDR3 reads CSASDRTELYNEQFF. The CDR3 DNA sequence: TGCAGTGCTAGCGATAGGACTGAACTTTACAATGAGCAGTTCTTC.